What follows are 30 T cell receptor beta chains derived from one specimen sequenced in a study of post-analysis software for immune sequencing data. Study-wide results and caveats: When patients were compared with controls, a handful of TRBV segments were more frequent, TRBV5-6, TRBV5-1 and TRBV20-1 among them.

Sequencing libraries made from TCR beta cDNA carried unique molecular identifiers. TCRdb re-derived calls from the PCR reads in MiXCR, one entry per CDR3 protein. The data hold approximately 770,000 distinct CDR3 sequences, with under 60% observed a single time. No antigens are known for them. Sequencing input: blood. These receptors were obtained from a girl between 5 and 17 years old with multiple sclerosis.

This clonotype was seen a handful of times. V and J are TRBV7-2 and TRBJ2-7; 7 nucleotides agree with TRBD2. The J call could be wrong; TRBJ2-5 is a better fit for the DNA end. Per germline, CDR1 SGHTA and CDR2 FQGNSA. This CDR3 is built from 15 residues. As DNA, the CDR3 is TGTGCCAGCAGCCTATTCCTAGGGGAGGGAGAGACCCAGTACTTC. Protein product: CASSLFLGEGETQYF.

The DNA of the CDR3 is TGTGCCAGCGCCAGAGGACTAGCGGCATCTCAAGAGACCCAGTACTTC. Translating gives CASARGLAASQETQYF. This chain connects TRBV7-3 to TRBJ2-5; 10 bases map to TRBD2. V lost 8 bases and J lost 2; bases outside the gene matches: 11. CDR3 size: 16 residues. Germline V gene lookup returns CDR1 SGHTA and CDR2 FQGTGA.

The chain carries TRBV7-9 and TRBJ2-7; D might be TRBD2 (6 bases). The length of the CDR3 is 19 residues. Looked up from germline, CDR1 is SEHNR and CDR2 is FQNEAQ (reference sequence). The ends were cut back, 5 bases at V and 2 bases at J, with 28 bases in the middle. The CDR3: CASSEARARGVGGTYEQYF. The CDR3 DNA sequence: TGTGCCAGCAGCGAAGCCCGGGCCAGAGGCGTCGGGGGAACCTACGAGCAGTACTTC.

This clonotype came up a few times. The gene calls are TRBV2 and TRBJ2-7; D is possibly TRBD2 (5 bases). Germline CDR1 and CDR2: SNHLY and FYNNEI. Trimming removed 5 bases from V and 2 bases from J, with 16 bases in between. The CDR3 runs 15 residues. CDR3 DNA sequence: TGTGCCAGCAGTAGTCCCCGGGATCGCCCCTACGAGCAGTACTTC. This sequence encodes CASSSPRDRPYEQYF.

The chain employs TRBV7-9 and TRBJ2-7; the D gene is possibly TRBD1 (6 bases). The CDR3 is 15 residues long. Per the germline V gene, CDR1 is SEHNR and CDR2 is FQNEAQ (reference sequence). Trimming removed 5 bases from V and 3 bases from J, with 17 bases in between. CDR3 DNA sequence: TGTGCCAGCAGCCCCGGGGACATGAACGTCTACGAGCAGTACTTC. The encoded protein is CASSPGDMNVYEQYF.

The chain uses TRBV6-5 and TRBJ1-2; 7 bases line up with TRBD1. With 5 bases clipped from V and 2 bases from J, the junction kept 5 bases outside the gene matches. CDR3 length equals 14 residues. CDR1 and CDR2 from the germline V gene are MNHEY and SVGAGI. CDR3 protein: CASSPGQQNYGYTF. In DNA, the CDR3 is TGTGCCAGCAGTCCGGGACAGCAAAACTATGGCTACACCTTC.

The V call is TRBV10-3, the J call TRBJ1-1; no reliable D call. CDR1 is ENHRY, CDR2 SYGVKD, per germline. Trimming cost V 0 bases and J 8 bases, with 10 bases left between them. This CDR3 is 13 amino acids long. The CDR3 region is CAISESGKSEAFF. The CDR3 DNA follows: TGTGCCATCAGTGAGTCGGGGAAGTCGGAAGCTTTCTTT.

The rearrangement joins TRBV5-6 to TRBJ2-7, with 7 bases lining up with TRBD2. The CDR3 extends over 15 amino acids. V lost 1 base and J lost 1; bases outside the gene matches: 5. The germline V gene has CDR1 SGHDT and CDR2 YYEEEE. The CDR3 DNA reads as TGTGCCAGCAGCTTGAGCGCAGCGGGGTCCTACGAGCAGTACTTC. As protein: CASSLSAAGSYEQYF. Supplemented by reference TRBV5-6 and TRBJ2-7, the full variable domain reads DAGVTQSPTHLIKTRGQQVTLRCSPKSGHDTVSWYQQALGQGPQFIFQYYEEEERQRGNFPDRFSGHQFPNYSSELNVNALLLGDSALYLCASSLSAAGSYEQYFGPGTRLTVT.

This rearrangement joins TRBV7-9 to TRBJ2-6, with D perhaps TRBD1 (6 bases). Per germline, CDR1 SEHNR and CDR2 FQNEAQ (reference sequence). Trimming stripped 10 bases from V and 0 bases from J, with 13 bases between. There are 15 residues in the CDR3. As DNA, the CDR3 is TGTGCCACGCCGGGACACCTCTCTGGGGCCAACGTCCTGACTTTC. As protein: CATPGHLSGANVLTF.

The V gene is TRBV27, the J gene TRBJ1-5; D not resolved. The germline V and J ends were trimmed by 8 bases and 5 bases, with 13 bases remaining between them. In germline, CDR1 is MNHEY, CDR2 SMNVEV (reference sequence). The CDR3 is 13 amino acids. The CDR3: CASALIVDQPQHF. The CDR3 DNA sequence: TGTGCCAGCGCCTTAATTGTGGATCAGCCCCAGCATTTT.

Only a few counts were recorded for this clonotype. V is TRBV4-3 and J is TRBJ2-3; possible D gene TRBD2, 5 bases. The CDR3 consists of 18 residues. V was cut by 0 bases and J by 2 bases, with 18 bases left in between. Per the germline V gene, CDR1 is LGHNA and CDR2 is YSLEER. The CDR3 region has the DNA TGCGCCAGCAGCCAAGATAACGGGGAAGTCCGGCTCACAGATACGCAGTATTTT. This translates into CASSQDNGEVRLTDTQYF.

V gene TRBV10-3 combines with J gene TRBJ2-1; 9 bases are a match to TRBD1. From germline, CDR1 is ENHRY and CDR2 SYGVKD. This CDR3 is 14 amino acids long. The ends lost 4 bases at V and 8 bases at J; junction bases unmatched: 6. The CDR3 sequence: CAISVDRGNDEQFF. In DNA, the CDR3 is TGTGCCATCAGTGTTGACAGGGGGAATGATGAGCAGTTCTTC.

This clonotype was observed a few times. The chain couples TRBV10-2 to TRBJ2-3, with TRBD2 matching over 8 bases. CDR1 is WSHSY, CDR2 SAAADI, per germline. The CDR3 is 11 amino acids. The CDR3 DNA is TGCGCGACCGGGGGGGCAGATACGCAGTATTTT. Amino acid sequence: CATGGADTQYF.

This clonotype came up once. The V call is TRBV20-1, the J call TRBJ2-3, with TRBD2 matching over 10 bases. Germline V gene data show CDR1 as DFQATT and CDR2 as SNEGSKA (reference sequence). V was pared by 3 bases and J by 0 bases, with 3 bases of the junction left unmatched. This CDR3 region has 15 residues. CDR3 region: CSASPTSGSTDTQYF. CDR3 DNA: TGCAGTGCTAGCCCGACTAGCGGGAGCACAGATACGCAGTATTTT.

As concerns this clonotype: An end of the junction does not agree with germline; a read error may underlie this. The chain carries TRBV11-3 and TRBJ2-2; D is uncertain. The CDR3 length is 16 residues. The V gene's germline CDR1 is SGHNT and CDR2 YENEEA. The CDR3 loop is CASSFITDTNAGELFF. The CDR3 nucleotides read TGTGCCAGCAGCTTTATAACGGATACGAACGCCGGGGAGCTGTTTTTT.

The chain recombines TRBV4-3 with TRBJ2-3; D not resolved. Germline loops: CDR1 LGHNA, CDR2 YSLEER. The CDR3 length is 16 residues. Between the trimmed V and J ends, which lost 1 base and 0 bases, there was a span of 11 bases. Here the CDR3 reads CASSQGGAGSTDTQYF. CDR3 DNA sequence: TGCGCCAGCAGCCAAGGTGGCGCAGGCAGCACAGATACGCAGTATTTT.

The chain carries TRBV20-1 and TRBJ2-1, with D maybe TRBD1 (6 bases). The CDR3 contains 15 residues. The V end lost 6 bases, the J end lost 3 bases, and 18 bases lay between the germline ends. Germline V gene sequence: CDR1 DFQATT, CDR2 SNEGSKA (reference sequence). The DNA of the CDR3 is TGCAGTGCAAACAGGGTCCCCCGGGTCTACAATGAGCAGTTCTTC. The encoded protein is CSANRVPRVYNEQFF.

A few counts support this clonotype. The chain combines TRBV7-2 with TRBJ2-3, with 8 bases lining up with TRBD2. The CDR3 is 15 amino acids. Germline assignment: CDR1 SGHTA and CDR2 FQGNSA. V lost 6 bases to trimming and J lost 4 bases; unmatched junction nucleotides: 9. CDR3: CASRYSGKGADTQYF. The CDR3 DNA reads TGTGCCAGCAGATATAGCGGGAAGGGCGCAGATACGCAGTATTTT.

For the CDR3, the DNA is TGCGCCAGCAGCTTCACGACCGACACAGATACGCAGTATTTT. The encoded protein is CASSFTTDTDTQYF. This chain connects TRBV5-1 to TRBJ2-3; D call uncertain. The V and J ends lost 2 bases and 2 bases respectively, with 9 bases between them. The germline V gene encodes CDR1 SGHRS and CDR2 YFSETQ. There are 14 residues in the CDR3.

J is TRBJ2-7 and V is TRBV29-1; 8 nucleotides line up with TRBD1. CDR3 size: 14 residues. Trimming removed 0 bases from V and 6 bases from J; junction bases left unmatched: 7. Germline CDR1 is SQVTM and CDR2 is ANQGSEA. As DNA, the CDR3 is TGCAGCGTTGAAGATCAAAACAGGGGGAGCGAGCAGTACTTC. This sequence encodes CSVEDQNRGSEQYF.

The chain links TRBV20-1 to TRBJ1-5; the D gene is possibly TRBD1 (6 bases). Trimming took off 1 base at V and 2 bases at J, with 12 bases between the two ends. This CDR3 has 15 amino acids. Germline V gene sequence: CDR1 DFQATT, CDR2 SNEGSKA (reference sequence). CDR3 residues: CSARASGGGNQPQHF. The CDR3, as DNA: TGCAGTGCTAGAGCGTCGGGGGGCGGCAATCAGCCCCAGCATTTT.

V gene TRBV20-1 combines with J gene TRBJ2-1, with 8 bases identical to TRBD2. V lost 2 bases and J lost 3; bases outside the gene matches: 6. The germline gives CDR1 DFQATT, CDR2 SNEGSKA (reference sequence). The CDR3 covers 15 residues. CDR3 sequence reads: CSARPLAESYNEQFF. In nucleotides, the CDR3 is TGCAGTGCTAGACCACTAGCGGAGAGCTACAATGAGCAGTTCTTC.

The rearrangement joins TRBV29-1 to TRBJ1-2; D perhaps matches TRBD1 (6 bases). CDR3 size: 12 residues. Looked up from germline, CDR1 is SQVTM and CDR2 is ANQGSEA. Between the trimmed V and J ends, which lost 7 bases and 6 bases, there was a span of 15 bases. The CDR3 bases are TGCAGCGCCAGGGGACATTTTGATGGCTACACCTTC. Protein product: CSARGHFDGYTF.

The V gene is TRBV12-3 or TRBV12-4, the J gene TRBJ1-4; no reliable D call. Trimming removed 8 bases at V and 5 bases at J, with 12 bases between. CDR3 length: 13 residues. The CDR3 is CASGPSENEKLFF. The CDR3 DNA follows: TGTGCCAGCGGCCCCTCGGAGAATGAAAAACTGTTTTTT.

The chain couples TRBV12-3 or TRBV12-4 to TRBJ2-4; D is tentatively TRBD1 or TRBD2 (5 bases each). This CDR3 has 15 amino acids. V lost 3 bases, J lost 0 bases, and 9 bases lay in between. The CDR3 bases are TGTGCCAGCAGTTTCACAGGACTAGCCAAAAACATTCAGTACTTC. Amino acids: CASSFTGLAKNIQYF.

CDR3 sequence (DNA): TGTGCCAGCAGTTTAGCGGAGGCCAGCTACGAGCAGTACTTC. Residues: CASSLAEASYEQYF. The chain recombines TRBV12-3 or TRBV12-4 with TRBJ2-7; a possible D gene is TRBD2 (5 bases). The CDR3 length is 14 residues. Trimming shortened V by 0 bases and J by 3 bases, and 9 bases separated the two germline ends.

This clonotype has only a few counts. The chain joins TRBV20-1 to TRBJ2-1; tentatively, D is TRBD2 (5 bases). The germline gives CDR1 DFQATT, CDR2 SNEGSKA (reference sequence). This CDR3 region has 16 residues. V lost 3 bases to trimming and J lost 0 bases, with 15 bases between them. This chain's CDR3 is CSASRWQTNSYNEQFF. The CDR3 nucleotides are TGCAGTGCTAGTCGGTGGCAGACTAACTCCTACAATGAGCAGTTCTTC.

The V and J genes are TRBV20-1 and TRBJ2-5, with D possibly TRBD2 on 6 matching bases. The DNA end is more similar to TRBJ2-7, so the J call may be wrong. Germline assignment: CDR1 DFQATT and CDR2 SNEGSKA (reference sequence). CDR3 length: 12 amino acids. CDR3 amino acids: CSARVTGDEQYF. CDR3 nucleotides: TGCAGTGCTAGAGTTACGGGGGACGAGCAGTACTTC.

In its sample, this clonotype was seen a few times. This rearrangement joins TRBV4-3 to TRBJ2-1, with TRBD2 matching over 12 bases. With V trimmed by 4 bases and J by 8 bases, 15 bases remained unmatched. The germline gives CDR1 LGHNA, CDR2 YSLEER. The CDR3 covers 18 residues. Here the CDR3 reads CASSRGLAGGPTGYEQFF. CDR3 sequence (DNA): TGCGCCAGCAGCCGGGGGCTAGCGGGAGGGCCAACAGGCTATGAGCAGTTCTTC.

This chain joins TRBV6-4 and TRBJ2-3, with a weak D call TRBD2 (5 bases). The CDR3 covers 15 residues. V shed 1 base and J shed 0 bases, with 8 bases lying between them. Per germline, CDR1 MRHNA and CDR2 SNTAGT. The CDR3 spells CASSDLGASTDTQYF. CDR3 bases: TGTGCCAGCAGTGACTTGGGAGCTAGCACAGATACGCAGTATTTT.